Following are 10 T cell receptor beta chains from one sample sequenced in a study of blood T cell repertoires in COVID-19. This table comes from immunoSEQ multiplex PCR, and its TCRdb copy is limited to in-frame clones, with some not included. The data show 300,000 to 400,000 clones, more than 70% seen once. Sequencing was carried out using peripheral blood. These receptors were collected from a woman between 70 and 85 years old with COVID-19, enrolled during active disease.

This chain uses TRBV10-3 with TRBJ2-1; 13 bases map to TRBD2. V lost 5 bases and J lost 5; bases outside the gene matches: 3. This CDR3 is built from 15 residues. Germline V gene sequence: CDR1 ENHRY, CDR2 SYGVKD. Here the CDR3 reads CAISSLAGGNNEQFF. CDR3 coding DNA: TGTGCCATCAGTTCACTAGCGGGGGGGAACAATGAGCAGTTCTTC.

This chain links TRBV6-6 with TRBJ1-2; 7 nucleotides align to TRBD1. CDR3 length equals 14 residues. Germline CDR1 MNHNY, CDR2 SVGAGI (reference sequence). Unmatched junction bases numbered 8, after V lost 6 bases and J lost 4 bases. This CDR3 is CASRPTGQAYGYTF. The CDR3 coding sequence is TGTGCCAGCAGGCCTACCGGACAGGCCTATGGCTACACCTTC.

The chain uses TRBV27 and TRBJ1-6, with TRBD1 as a possible D gene (5 bases). The V gene lost 3 bases and the J gene lost 9 bases, with 9 bases spanning the gap. Germline V CDR1 and CDR2: MNHEY, SMNVEV (reference sequence). This CDR3 region has 13 residues. This chain's CDR3 is CASSFTGVSPLHF. The CDR3 DNA sequence: TGTGCCAGCAGTTTTACGGGGGTTTCACCCCTCCACTTT.

V usage is TRBV18 and J usage is TRBJ1-5; no clear D. The CDR3 consists of 14 residues. The germline V and J ends were trimmed by 5 bases and 0 bases, with 8 bases remaining between them. Germline loops: CDR1 KGHSH, CDR2 LQKENI. CDR3 nucleotides: TGTGCCAGCTCATCTGACTATAGCAATCAGCCCCAGCATTTT. The encoded protein is CASSSDYSNQPQHF. The whole variable domain, filled in from reference TRBV18 and TRBJ1-5, reads NAGVMQNPRHLVRRRGQEARLRCSPMKGHSHVYWYRQLPEEGLKFMVYLQKENIIDESGMPKERFSAEFPKEGPSILRIQQVVRGDSAAYFCASSSDYSNQPQHFGDGTRLSIL.

This clone was found a few times. The gene calls are TRBV9 and TRBJ1-4, with 7 bases aligning to TRBD1. The CDR3 spans 15 residues. Trimming at V came to 0 bases and at J to 7 bases, leaving 6 bases not matched to a gene. The germline gives CDR1 SGDLS, CDR2 YYNGEE. The CDR3 sequence: CASSVGPGTAEKLFF. The CDR3 nucleotides are TGTGCCAGCAGCGTAGGGCCCGGGACAGCTGAAAAACTGTTTTTT.

V usage is TRBV27 and J usage is TRBJ1-5; maybe TRBD1 (5 bases). The CDR3 totals 14 residues. In germline, CDR1 is MNHEY, CDR2 SMNVEV (reference sequence). V lost 5 bases and J lost 3, with 11 bases in between. CDR3 in amino acids: CASSSSGPNQPQHF. CDR3 DNA: TGTGCCAGCAGTAGTTCAGGGCCCAATCAGCCCCAGCATTTT.

The CDR3 loop is CASSLGAGGNTIYF. The CDR3 DNA is TGCGCCAGCAGCCTGGGGGCGGGGGGAAACACCATATATTTT. The chain links TRBV5-1 to TRBJ1-3; weak D call: TRBD1 (6 bases). In germline, CDR1 is SGHRS, CDR2 YFSETQ. Trimming shortened V by 4 bases and J by 4 bases, and 12 bases separated the two germline ends. This CDR3 spans 14 amino acids.

In its sample, this clone was seen a few times. This chain uses TRBV12-3 or TRBV12-4 with TRBJ2-7; 7 bases map to TRBD2. The CDR3 spans 13 residues. The ends lost 6 bases at V and 6 bases at J; junction bases unmatched: 8. CDR3 sequence: CASSNGLVGEQYF. DNA for the CDR3: TGTGCCAGCAGCAACGGACTAGTCGGCGAGCAGTACTTC.

This clone was seen only once. The chain is built from TRBV20-1 and TRBJ2-1; D is ambiguous. The germline V and J ends were trimmed by 3 bases and 8 bases, with 5 bases remaining between them. The CDR3 is made up of 10 amino acids. The V gene's germline CDR1 is DFQATT and CDR2 SNEGSKA (reference sequence). The CDR3 loop is CSARVDEQFF. DNA for the CDR3: TGCAGTGCTAGGGTAGATGAGCAGTTCTTC.

This chain connects TRBV5-1 to TRBJ1-3; D is ambiguous. Between the trimmed V and J ends, which lost 5 bases and 6 bases, there was a span of 18 bases. The germline gives CDR1 SGHRS, CDR2 YFSETQ. This CDR3 region has 15 residues. The chain's CDR3 is CASRLAAERPNTIYF. In nucleotides, the CDR3 is TGCGCCAGCAGGCTTGCGGCAGAACGGCCAAACACCATATATTTT.